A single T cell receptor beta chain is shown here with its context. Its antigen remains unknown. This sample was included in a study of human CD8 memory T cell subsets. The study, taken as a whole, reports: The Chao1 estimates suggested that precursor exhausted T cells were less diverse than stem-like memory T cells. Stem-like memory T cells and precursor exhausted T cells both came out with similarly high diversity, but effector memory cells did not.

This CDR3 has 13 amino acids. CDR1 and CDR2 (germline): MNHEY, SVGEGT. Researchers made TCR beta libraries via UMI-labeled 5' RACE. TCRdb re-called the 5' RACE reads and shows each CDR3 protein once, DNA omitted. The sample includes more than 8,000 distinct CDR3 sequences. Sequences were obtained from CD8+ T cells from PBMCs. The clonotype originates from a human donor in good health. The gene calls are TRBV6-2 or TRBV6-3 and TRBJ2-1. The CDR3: CATYTSRRREQFF.